These 10 T cell receptor beta chains share one sample of origin, sequenced in a study of neurological immune-mediated disorders. TCRdb independently ran MiXCR on the 5' RACE reads; one entry per CDR3 protein. The data contain 45,000 to 65,000 distinct CDR3 sequences, more than 7% of them singletons. Time point meaning: longitudinal time-point 3. Sequenced: PBMCs. The receptors here all came from a woman aged 35 to 49 in good health.

This clonotype was counted between two and nine times. This chain uses TRBV6-2 or TRBV6-3 with TRBJ2-1, with unresolved D. With 0 bases removed from V and 2 bases from J, the gap between germline ends came to 8 bases. Germline V gives CDR1 MNHEY, CDR2 SVGEGT. The CDR3 consists of 15 residues. CDR3 amino acids: CASSYSFGTYNEQFF. The CDR3 nucleotides are TGTGCCAGCAGTTACTCTTTCGGAACCTACAATGAGCAGTTCTTC.

The table lists this clonotype with many counts. The CDR3 is CASTVTENTGELFF. DNA for the CDR3: TGTGCCAGCACTGTGACCGAGAACACCGGGGAGCTGTTTTTT. The rearrangement links TRBV2 to TRBJ2-2; D is undetermined. V lost 7 bases to trimming and J lost 1 base, with 10 bases between them. Per germline, CDR1 SNHLY and CDR2 FYNNEI. The CDR3 totals 14 residues.

At least ten counts were recorded for this clonotype. The chain is built from TRBV20-1 and TRBJ2-1; TRBD2 might be the D (7 bases). The V gene's germline CDR1 is DFQATT and CDR2 SNEGSKA (reference sequence). Trimming removed 5 bases at V and 3 bases at J, with 14 bases between. CDR3 length: 14 amino acids. The CDR3 DNA follows: TGCAGTGCTCCTGGGGGGGGGCTCTACAATGAGCAGTTCTTC. Translation: CSAPGGGLYNEQFF.

There are many counts of this clonotype. This rearrangement joins TRBV29-1 to TRBJ2-7; D gene uncertain. The CDR3 has 12 residues. Germline V gene sequence: CDR1 SQVTM, CDR2 ANQGSEA. V was pared by 7 bases and J by 2 bases, with 12 bases between. CDR3 loop: CSARGSTYEQYF. CDR3 coding DNA: TGCAGCGCCCGCGGTAGCACCTACGAGCAGTACTTC.

In this sample, this clonotype turned up many times. The chain links TRBV20-1 to TRBJ1-5, with 7 positions matching TRBD1. Germline lookup yields CDR1 DFQATT and CDR2 SNEGSKA (reference sequence). The length of the CDR3 is 14 residues. J was trimmed by 0 bases and V by 5 bases; bases with no gene match: 4. CDR3 in amino acids: CSARGQSSNQPQHF. In DNA, the CDR3 is TGCAGTGCTCGGGGACAGAGTAGCAATCAGCCCCAGCATTTT.

This clonotype was counted ten times or more. The CDR3 DNA reads as TGTGCCAGCAGCCCCCGGGTAGCACCCACAGATACGCAGTATTTT. Its translation: CASSPRVAPTDTQYF. The V gene is TRBV7-2, the J gene TRBJ2-3, with unresolved D. Germline CDR1 and CDR2: SGHTA and FQGNSA. The CDR3 contains 15 residues. The ends were cut back, 5 bases at V and 2 bases at J, with 14 bases in the middle.

In this sample, this clonotype turned up many times. The genes are TRBV25-1 and TRBJ2-7, with TRBD1 identical over 7 bases. Germline lookup yields CDR1 MGHDK and CDR2 SYGVNS. V shed 4 bases and J 5 bases; nucleotides not matched to a gene: 11. The CDR3 has 15 amino acids. CDR3 coding DNA: TGTGCCAGCAGTGCCTCGACAGGGATCGGGGACGAGCAGTACTTC. This codes for CASSASTGIGDEQYF.

This clonotype was observed at least ten times. The chain links TRBV4-1 to TRBJ1-6; D not certain. Germline lookup yields CDR1 MGHRA and CDR2 YSYEKL. V was shortened by 1 base and J by 11 bases, with 12 bases between the two germline ends. The CDR3 sequence is 14 residues long. The DNA for the CDR3 is TGCGCCAGCAGCCAAGGAGCTGGGAGGGCACCCCTCCACTTT. Residues: CASSQGAGRAPLHF.

This clonotype was seen many times. The chain employs TRBV20-1 and TRBJ2-7, with 12 bases aligning to TRBD2. The junction had 14 bases not matched to a gene; V was cut back by 3 bases and J by 5 bases. CDR3 length equals 17 residues. Germline V gene sequence: CDR1 DFQATT, CDR2 SNEGSKA (reference sequence). The CDR3 DNA is TGCAGTGCTAGGCCCATCGCTAGCGGGAGGGCCTACAACGAGCAGTACTTC. It is translated as CSARPIASGRAYNEQYF.

This clonotype has ten or more counts. This chain links TRBV5-6 with TRBJ2-7, with D perhaps being TRBD1 or TRBD2 (5 bases each). Germline-derived CDR1 and CDR2 are SGHDT and YYEEEE. V dropped 2 bases and J dropped 0 bases, with 6 bases sitting between them. The CDR3 runs to 13 residues. The CDR3 sequence: CASSFGASYEQYF. CDR3 sequence (DNA): TGTGCCAGCAGCTTCGGGGCCTCCTACGAGCAGTACTTC.